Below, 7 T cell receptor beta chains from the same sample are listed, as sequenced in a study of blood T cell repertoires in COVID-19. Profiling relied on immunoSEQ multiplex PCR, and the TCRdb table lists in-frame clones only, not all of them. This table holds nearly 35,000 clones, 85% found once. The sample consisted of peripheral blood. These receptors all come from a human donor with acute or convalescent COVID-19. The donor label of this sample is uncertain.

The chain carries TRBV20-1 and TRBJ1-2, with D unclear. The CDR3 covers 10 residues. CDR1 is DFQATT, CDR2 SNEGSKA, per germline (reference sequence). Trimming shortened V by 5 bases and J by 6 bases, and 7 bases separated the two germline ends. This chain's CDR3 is CSALENGYTF. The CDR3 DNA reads TGCAGTGCTTTAGAGAATGGCTACACCTTC.

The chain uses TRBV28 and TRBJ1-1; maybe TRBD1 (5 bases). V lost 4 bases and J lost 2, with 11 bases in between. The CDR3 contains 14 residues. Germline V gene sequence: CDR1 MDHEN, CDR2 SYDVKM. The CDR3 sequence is CASSSPTDNTEAFF. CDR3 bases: TGTGCCAGCAGTTCCCCGACAGACAACACTGAAGCTTTCTTT.

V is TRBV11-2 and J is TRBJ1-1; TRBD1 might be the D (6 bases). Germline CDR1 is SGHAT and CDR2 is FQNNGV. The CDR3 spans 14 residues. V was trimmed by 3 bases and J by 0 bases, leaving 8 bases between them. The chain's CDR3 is CASSFSGVNTEAFF. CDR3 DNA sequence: TGTGCCAGCAGCTTCTCAGGGGTGAACACTGAAGCTTTCTTT.

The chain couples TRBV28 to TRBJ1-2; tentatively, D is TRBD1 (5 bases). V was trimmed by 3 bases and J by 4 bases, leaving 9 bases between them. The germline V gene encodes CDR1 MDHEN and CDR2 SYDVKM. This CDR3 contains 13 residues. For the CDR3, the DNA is TGTGCCAGCAGTTTTAGTCAGGGCTATGGCTACACCTTC. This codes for CASSFSQGYGYTF.

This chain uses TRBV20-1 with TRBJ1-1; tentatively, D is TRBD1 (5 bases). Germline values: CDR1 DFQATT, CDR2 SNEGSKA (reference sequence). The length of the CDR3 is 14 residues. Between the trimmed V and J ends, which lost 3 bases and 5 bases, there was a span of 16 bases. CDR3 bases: TGCAGTGCTAGTTTAGGCGGGACGGGGACTGAAGCTTTCTTT. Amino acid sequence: CSASLGGTGTEAFF.

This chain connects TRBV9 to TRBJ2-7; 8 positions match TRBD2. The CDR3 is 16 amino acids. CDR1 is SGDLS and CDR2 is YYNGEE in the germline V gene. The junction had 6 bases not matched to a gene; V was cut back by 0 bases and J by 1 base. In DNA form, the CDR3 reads TGTGCCAGCAGCGTAGCTTCGGGAGGGGGATCCTACGAGCAGTACTTC. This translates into CASSVASGGGSYEQYF.

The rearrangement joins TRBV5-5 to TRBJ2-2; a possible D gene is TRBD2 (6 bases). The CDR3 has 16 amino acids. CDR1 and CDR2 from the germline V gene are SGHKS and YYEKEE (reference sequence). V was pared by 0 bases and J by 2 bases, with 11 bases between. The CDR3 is CASSLGVAVNTGELFF. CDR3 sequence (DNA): TGTGCCAGCAGCTTGGGGGTAGCGGTTAACACCGGGGAGCTGTTTTTT.